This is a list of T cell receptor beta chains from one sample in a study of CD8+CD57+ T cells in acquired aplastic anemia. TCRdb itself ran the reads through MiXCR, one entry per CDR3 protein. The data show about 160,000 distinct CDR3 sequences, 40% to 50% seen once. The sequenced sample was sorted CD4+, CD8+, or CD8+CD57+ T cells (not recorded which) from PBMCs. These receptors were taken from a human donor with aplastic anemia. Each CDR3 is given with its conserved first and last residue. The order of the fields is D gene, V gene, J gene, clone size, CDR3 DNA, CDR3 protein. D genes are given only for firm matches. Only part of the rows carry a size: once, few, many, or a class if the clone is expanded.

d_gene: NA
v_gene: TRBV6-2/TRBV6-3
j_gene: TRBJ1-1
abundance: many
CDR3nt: TGTGCCAGCAGGCCCCTAAGGGGGACGGACACTGAAGCTTTCTTT
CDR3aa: CASRPLRGTDTEAFF

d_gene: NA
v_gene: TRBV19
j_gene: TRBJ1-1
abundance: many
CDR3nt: TGTGCCAGTAGAAATTTCGGGGGAGGGAACACTGAAGCTTTCTTT
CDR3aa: CASRNFGGGNTEAFF

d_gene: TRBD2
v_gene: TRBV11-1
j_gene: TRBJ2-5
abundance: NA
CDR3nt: TGTGCCAGCAGCAGAGGATGGACTAGCGGGAGTCTAGAGACCCAGTACTTC
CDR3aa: CASSRGWTSGSLETQYF

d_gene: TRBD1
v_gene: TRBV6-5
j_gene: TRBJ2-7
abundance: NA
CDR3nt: TGTGCCAGCAGTTACGGGGGACAGGGGGCCCACGAGCAGTACTTC
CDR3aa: CASSYGGQGAHEQYF

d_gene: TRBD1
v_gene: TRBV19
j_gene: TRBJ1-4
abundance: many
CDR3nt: TGTGCCAGTATTGGAGAAAACAGGGGGCAGGAAAAACTGTTTTTT
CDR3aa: CASIGENRGQEKLFF

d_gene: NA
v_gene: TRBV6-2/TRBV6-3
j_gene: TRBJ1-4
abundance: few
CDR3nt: TGTGCCAGCAGTAAGGGGGATAACACTGAAAAACTGTTTTTT
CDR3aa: CASSKGDNTEKLFF

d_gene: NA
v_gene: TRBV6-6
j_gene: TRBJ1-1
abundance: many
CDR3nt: TGTGCCAGCAGTTCTCGTCCTGACAAAGCTTTCTTT
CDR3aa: CASSSRPDKAFF

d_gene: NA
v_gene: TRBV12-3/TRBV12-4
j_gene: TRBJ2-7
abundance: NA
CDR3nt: TGTGCCAGCAGCCTAGGGACGCTTTCGGAGCAGTACTTC
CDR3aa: CASSLGTLSEQYF

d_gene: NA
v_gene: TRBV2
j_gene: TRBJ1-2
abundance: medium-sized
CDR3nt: TGTGCCAGCAGTCCTATGACGGCCTCACCGGGTGGCTACACCTTC
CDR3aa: CASSPMTASPGGYTF

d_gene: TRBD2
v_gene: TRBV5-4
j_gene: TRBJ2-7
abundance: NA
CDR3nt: TGTGCCAGCAGCTTGGGATGGACTAGCGGAAACTCCTACGAGCAGTACTTC
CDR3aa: CASSLGWTSGNSYEQYF

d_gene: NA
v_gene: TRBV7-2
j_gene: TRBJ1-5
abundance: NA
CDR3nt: TGTGCCAGCAGTCACGGGGTTCAGCCCCAGCATTTT
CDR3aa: CASSHGVQPQHF

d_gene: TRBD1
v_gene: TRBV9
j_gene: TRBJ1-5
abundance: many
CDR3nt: TGTGCCAGCAGCGGCGGACAGGGTGCTCAGCCCCAGCATTTT
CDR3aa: CASSGGQGAQPQHF

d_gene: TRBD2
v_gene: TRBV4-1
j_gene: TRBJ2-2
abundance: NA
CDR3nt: TGCGCCAGCAGCCAAGTTACTAGCGGGGATACCGGGGAGCTGCTTTTT
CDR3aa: CASSQVTSGDTGELLF

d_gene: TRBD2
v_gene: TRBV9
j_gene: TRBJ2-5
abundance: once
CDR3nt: TGTGCCAGCAGCAAGACTAGCGGGGAGACCCAGTACTTC
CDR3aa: CASSKTSGETQYF

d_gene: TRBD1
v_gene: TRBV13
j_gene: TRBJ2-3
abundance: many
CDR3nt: TGTGCCAGCAGCTCCGGGACAGTCATTAATACGCAGTATTTT
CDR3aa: CASSSGTVINTQYF

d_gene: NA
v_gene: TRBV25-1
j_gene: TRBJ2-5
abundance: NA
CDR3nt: TGTGCCAGCAGTGCTAGTCCGACGGGGGGCGCTTCCCAAGAGACCCAGTACTTC
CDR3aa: CASSASPTGGASQETQYF

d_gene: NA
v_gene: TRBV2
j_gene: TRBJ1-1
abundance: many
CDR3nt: TGTGCCAGCGAGACAGAAAGGAACACTGAAGCTTTCTTT
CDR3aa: CASETERNTEAFF

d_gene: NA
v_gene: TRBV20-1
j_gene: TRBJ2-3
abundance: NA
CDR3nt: TGCAGTGTACTCGACCTCACCGCAGATACGCAGTATTTT
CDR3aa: CSVLDLTADTQYF

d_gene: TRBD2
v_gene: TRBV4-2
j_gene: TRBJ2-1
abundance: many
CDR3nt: TGTGCCAGCAGCCTTCGATCAATTGGACTAGCGGAGCAGTTCTTC
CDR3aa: CASSLRSIGLAEQFF

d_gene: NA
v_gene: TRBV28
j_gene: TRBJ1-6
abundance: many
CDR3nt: TGTGCCAGCAGTTTCCAGGGTAATTCACCCCTCCACTTT
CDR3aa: CASSFQGNSPLHF

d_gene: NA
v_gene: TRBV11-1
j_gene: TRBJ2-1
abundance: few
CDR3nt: TGTGCCAGCAGCCCGCTACTAGAGGGTGAGCAGTTCTTC
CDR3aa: CASSPLLEGEQFF

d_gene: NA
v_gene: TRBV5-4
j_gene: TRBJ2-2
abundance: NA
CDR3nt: TGTGCCAGCAGCTTCTACGGGACATTCTATAACACCGGGGAGCTGTTTTTT
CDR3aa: CASSFYGTFYNTGELFF

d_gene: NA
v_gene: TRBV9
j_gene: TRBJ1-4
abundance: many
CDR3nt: TGTGCCAGCAGCGTGCGCTCTCGCGATGAAAAACTGTTTTTT
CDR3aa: CASSVRSRDEKLFF